This TCR beta chain was documented in a study of shared clonotypes between healthy human individuals. Study-level results: Sequencing of the sorted subsets was shown by rarefaction to be incomplete despite large depth. Deeper or shallower sequencing was expected to change how clonotypes are shared among donors.

This clone was seen once. Its antigen is not identified. Repertoires were generated with immunoSEQ multiplex PCR, while TCRdb's copy carries only in-frame clones and drops some. The sample gives around 990,000 clones, 70% to 80% of which show up once; almost 0.9% is in the top ten. Healthy and HIV-negative, the adult donors had no recent acute infections or vaccinations. This TCR was recovered from a man between 18 and 35 years old in good health. Some clones in this sample may be carry-over from other donors' samples. Material for sequencing was memory CD4+ T cells from PBMCs. Subset in this sample: CD45RA-negative fraction.

This CDR3 is CASSLGWGNTEAFF. For the CDR3, the DNA is TGTGCCAGCAGCTTAGGATGGGGAAACACTGAAGCTTTCTTT. The chain combines TRBV7-2 with TRBJ1-1; no definite D call. V lost 1 base to trimming and J lost 2 bases, with 8 bases between them. The CDR3 sequence is 14 residues long. Germline assignment: CDR1 SGHTA and CDR2 FQGNSA.